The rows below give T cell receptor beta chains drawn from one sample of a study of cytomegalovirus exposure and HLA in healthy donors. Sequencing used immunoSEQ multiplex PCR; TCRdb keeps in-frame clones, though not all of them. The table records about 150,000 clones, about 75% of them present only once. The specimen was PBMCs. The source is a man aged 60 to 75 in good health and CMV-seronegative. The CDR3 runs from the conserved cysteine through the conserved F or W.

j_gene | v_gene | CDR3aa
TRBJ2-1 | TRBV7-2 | CASSPGTSGRYEQFF
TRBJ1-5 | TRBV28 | CASSLFARADGNQPQHF
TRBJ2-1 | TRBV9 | CASSVARQAGIGYNEQFF
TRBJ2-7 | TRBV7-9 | CASSFGLAGISYEQYF
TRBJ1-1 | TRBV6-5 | CASRTNRVLNTEAFF
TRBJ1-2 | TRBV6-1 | CASSRGGVIYGYTF
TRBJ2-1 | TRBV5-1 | CASSLAQGGSYNEQFF
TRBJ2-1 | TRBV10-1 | CASRIPLEREAYEQFF
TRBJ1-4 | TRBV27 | CASTRGNEKLFF
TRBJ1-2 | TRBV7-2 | CASSPAPGVTNYGYTF
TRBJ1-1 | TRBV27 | CASSGTGRFTEAFF
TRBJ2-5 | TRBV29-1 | CSGSRSGRAQETQYF
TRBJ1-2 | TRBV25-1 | CASSDFRGGAEGYTF
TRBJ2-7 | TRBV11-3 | CASSRDRSYEQYF
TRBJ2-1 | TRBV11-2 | CASSLDSGGLGSEQFF
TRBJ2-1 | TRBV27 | CASSIGVLAGGPRLSYNEQFF
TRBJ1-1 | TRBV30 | CAWNRGVTEAFF
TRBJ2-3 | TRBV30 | CAWSTMGAGGGSTDTQYF
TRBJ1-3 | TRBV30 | CAYALGAHSGNTIYF
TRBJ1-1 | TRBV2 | CASSAGHFAEAFF
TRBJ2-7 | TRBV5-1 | CASSLGGSAHEQYF
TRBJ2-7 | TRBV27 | CASSAGRTYEQYF